The rows below give T cell receptor beta chains drawn from one sample of a study of cytomegalovirus exposure and HLA in healthy donors. Sequenced by immunoSEQ multiplex PCR; TCRdb stores in-frame clones only, minus some. The data show about 160,000 clones, around 90% seen once. Sequenced input: PBMCs. These receptors were taken from a woman aged 25 to 39 in good health and CMV-seronegative. The CDR3 runs from the conserved cysteine through the conserved F or W. A D gene is named only where the DNA matches it firmly. A row's size may be missing; if present it is once, few, many or a size class.

TRBJ1-2 | NA | NA | TRBV18 | TGTGCCAGCGCGGATTTATCGGGAGACGGCTACACCTTC | CASADLSGDGYTF
TRBJ2-5 | NA | NA | TRBV11-2 | TGTGCCAGCAGCTCCAGGGGGGTGGCCCAGTACTTC | CASSSRGVAQYF
TRBJ1-2 | NA | NA | TRBV5-8 | TGTGCCAGCAGCTTGATCATCGGTCAGGGCGGCGGCTACACCTTC | CASSLIIGQGGGYTF
TRBJ2-5 | TRBD1 | NA | TRBV29-1 | TGCAGCGTTGGGGGGACAGGGGGCCGTCCGGAGACCCAGTACTTC | CSVGGTGGRPETQYF
TRBJ1-4 | NA | few | TRBV2 | TGTGCCAGCAGACAGGGAGTCAGTGAAAAACTGTTTTTT | CASRQGVSEKLFF
TRBJ1-2 | NA | NA | TRBV9 | TGTGCCAGCAGCGGGGGGGGAACAGCGTCTCGCTACACCTTC | CASSGGGTASRYTF
TRBJ2-7 | TRBD2 | NA | TRBV4-2 | TGTGCCAGCAGCCAAGACGGCTCCCTAGCGGCCTACGAGCAGTACTTC | CASSQDGSLAAYEQYF
TRBJ2-1 | NA | NA | TRBV5-1 | TGCGCCAGCAGCCCTAGCCGCTCCTACAATGAGCAGTTCTTC | CASSPSRSYNEQFF
TRBJ2-7 | TRBD1 | NA | TRBV19 | TGTGCCAGTAGTATTCTCGGGGGGACAGGGGAGAACGAGCAGTACTTC | CASSILGGTGENEQYF
TRBJ2-1 | TRBD2 | NA | TRBV6-6 | TGTGCCAGCAGTCTAGCGGGGGTTTACAATGAGCAGTTCTTC | CASSLAGVYNEQFF
TRBJ1-1 | NA | few | TRBV6-6 | TGTGCCAGCAGTTACTCGGACAGCTTGAACACTGAAGCTTTCTTT | CASSYSDSLNTEAFF
TRBJ2-5 | TRBD2 | NA | TRBV14 | TGTGCCAGCAGCACTGGGACTAGGCAACAAGAGACCCAGTACTTC | CASSTGTRQQETQYF
TRBJ2-7 | NA | NA | TRBV4-2 | TGTGCCAGCAGCCCGGGGACCTACGAGCAGTACTTC | CASSPGTYEQYF
TRBJ2-7 | TRBD2 | NA | TRBV6-5 | TGTGCCAGCAACGCGGGGGTCGAGCAGTACTTC | CASNAGVEQYF
TRBJ2-4 | TRBD2 | NA | TRBV7-2 | TGTGCCAGCAGCGGCGGGGGGACTACCAAAAACATTCAGTACTTC | CASSGGGTTKNIQYF